The rows below give T cell receptor beta chains drawn from one sample of a study of graft-versus-host responses after intestinal transplantation. Assay: immunoSEQ multiplex PCR; the TCRdb copy retains only in-frame clones and omits some. The table lists roughly 73,000 clones, around 87% of them singletons. No antigen has been identified for these receptors. Sequences were derived from unstimulated CD8+ T cells sorted from spleen or lymph node cells, sampled before transplant. These receptor sequences come from a human donor who was the organ donor for an intestinal transplant. Both conserved end residues are part of each CDR3. Fields, in order: D gene, clone size, J gene, V gene, CDR3 DNA, CDR3 protein. The D gene is left open where the match is weak. Clone size is not always given. Where it is, it says once, few, many or a class for expanded clones.

- | once | TRBJ2-1 | TRBV7-8 | TGTGCCAGCAGCCCTCGGGGCTCCTACAATGAGCAGTTCTTC | CASSPRGSYNEQFF
TRBD2 | - | TRBJ2-2 | TRBV4-2 | TGTGCCAGCAGCCAAGGACTAGCGGGGATGAACACCGGGGAGCTGTTTTTT | CASSQGLAGMNTGELFF
- | - | TRBJ1-1 | TRBV5-4 | TGTGCCGCAAGGGGGGGGAACACTGAAGCTTTCTTT | CAARGGNTEAFF
- | - | TRBJ1-6 | TRBV30 | TGTGCCTGGACCACTATCCTAACGGGATCATATAATTCACCCCTCCACTTT | CAWTTILTGSYNSPLHF
TRBD1 | - | TRBJ2-2 | TRBV7-6 | TGTGCCAGCAGCTTAGCGTCCGGGACAGGGCCCGGGGAGCTGTTTTTT | CASSLASGTGPGELFF
- | once | TRBJ2-7 | TRBV4-1 | TGCGCCAGCAGCCTATTACAGGTTCCACCCTACGAGCAGTACTTC | CASSLLQVPPYEQYF
TRBD1 | - | TRBJ1-4 | TRBV28 | TGTGCCAGCAGGGGGACAGGGGGCGTTGAAAAACTGTTTTTT | CASRGTGGVEKLFF
TRBD1 | - | TRBJ1-1 | TRBV10-3 | TGTGCCATCGCCACAGGGGACGGGAACACTGAAGCTTTCTTT | CAIATGDGNTEAFF
- | few | TRBJ1-3 | TRBV10-3 | TGTGCCATCAGTGAGTCCGTATACGTGCCCTCTGGAAACACCATATATTTT | CAISESVYVPSGNTIYF
TRBD1 | - | TRBJ2-1 | TRBV29-1 | TGCAGCGTTGAATCCGGACAGGGGGCGATTAGCTCCTACAATGAGCAGTTCTTC | CSVESGQGAISSYNEQFF
TRBD1 | - | TRBJ2-7 | TRBV28 | TGTGCCAGCAAGACCCCAGGGGGCTACGAGCAGTACTTC | CASKTPGGYEQYF
- | - | TRBJ2-3 | TRBV28 | TGTGCCAGCAGTTTTACCGGGGATACGCAGTATTTT | CASSFTGDTQYF
- | few | TRBJ2-2 | TRBV28 | TGTGCCAGCAGGGTCCGGGTCGGGCAATCGAACACCGGGGAGCTGTTTTTT | CASRVRVGQSNTGELFF
- | - | TRBJ1-1 | TRBV4-2 | TGTGCCAGCAGCCAAGAACGGTCACAGCTGAACACTGAAGCTTTCTTT | CASSQERSQLNTEAFF
TRBD1 | - | TRBJ2-2 | TRBV7-9 | TGTGCCAGCAGTACAGGGGTCGCGAACACCGGGGAGCTGTTTTTT | CASSTGVANTGELFF
- | - | TRBJ2-7 | TRBV10-3 | TGTGCCATCAGTGAGGTGGGGCGTAAGCAGTACTTC | CAISEVGRKQYF
- | - | TRBJ2-7 | TRBV20-1 | TGCAGTGCTAGTCCCGGGCCCGAGCAGTACTTC | CSASPGPEQYF
- | - | TRBJ2-2 | TRBV6-1 | TGTGCCAGCTTAAGTGTGAGCACCGGGGAGCTGTTTTTT | CASLSVSTGELFF
- | once | TRBJ1-1 | TRBV19 | TGTGCCAGTAGTATTTCAAGGGCTCGGCAGGGAGAGGGGCTGAACACTGAAGCTTTCTTT | CASSISRARQGEGLNTEAFF
TRBD2 | few | TRBJ2-3 | TRBV10-1 | TGCGCCAGCAGTGTTCTAGCGGGGGGGACAGATACGCAGTATTTT | CASSVLAGGTDTQYF
TRBD1 | - | TRBJ2-1 | TRBV7-9 | TGTGCCAGCAGCCCCCCCAGACAGGGGACCCATGAGCAGTTCTTC | CASSPPRQGTHEQFF
TRBD1 | - | TRBJ2-2 | TRBV15 | TGTGCCACCAGCAGAGATAAGGGGGCCAGGCGGGAGCTGTTTTTT | CATSRDKGARRELFF
- | - | TRBJ2-7 | TRBV2 | TGTGCCAGCAGCCTAGACTACGAGCAGTACTTC | CASSLDYEQYF
- | - | TRBJ2-7 | TRBV7-9 | TGTGCCAGCAGCTTAGAAGCGTACGAGCAGTACTTC | CASSLEAYEQYF
- | - | TRBJ1-1 | TRBV27 | TGTGCCAGCAGTACACTGAACACTGAAGCTTTCTTT | CASSTLNTEAFF
- | - | TRBJ2-1 | TRBV6-1 | TGTGCCAGCCCGGACCTTTACAATGAGCAGTTCTTC | CASPDLYNEQFF
TRBD1 | medium-sized | TRBJ2-2 | TRBV4-2 | TGTGCCAGCAGAGGGGACAGGGAATCCGGGGAGCTGTTTTTT | CASRGDRESGELFF
- | - | TRBJ2-7 | TRBV12-2 | TGTGCAAGTCGCCTCCGGACAGGGGGGATCGAGCAGTACTTC | CASRLRTGGIEQYF
TRBD2 | - | TRBJ2-1 | TRBV6-6 | TGTGCCTGCCTCCCTCAGCGGGGGGCCGACGGGCAGTTCTTC | CACLPQRGADGQFF
- | - | TRBJ1-4 | TRBV6-1 | TGTGCCAGCAGTGAAGCGGCGGGGTTGGGTGAAAAACTGTTTTTT | CASSEAAGLGEKLFF
- | few | TRBJ2-7 | TRBV9 | TGTGCCAGCGGGTACGAGCAGTACTTC | CASGYEQYF
- | - | TRBJ1-1 | TRBV7-9 | TGTGCCAGCAGCTACGGGGCGGGGATAGACACTGAAGCTTTCTTT | CASSYGAGIDTEAFF
- | - | TRBJ2-2 | TRBV27 | TGTGCCAGCAGTTTCGGTACCGGGGAGCTGTTTTTT | CASSFGTGELFF